This T cell receptor (beta chain) was profiled in a study of T cell changes during pregnancy in multiple sclerosis. Here immunoSEQ multiplex PCR was the method, and the copy in TCRdb shows in-frame clones only, minus some. Found here are about 84,000 clones, 94% of them singletons; the top ten hold 0.95% to 1%. The sample in question was peripheral blood, obtained in the second trimester of pregnancy. The sequence was collected from a female donor in good health, enrolled as a control in a pregnancy study.

The CDR3 nucleotides are TGTGCCAGCAGCCCAACAGTTAGCTCCTACAATGAGCAGTTCTTC. Residues: CASSPTVSSYNEQFF. The chain links TRBV11-3 to TRBJ2-1; D ambiguous. The germline V and J ends were trimmed by 5 bases and 0 bases, with 11 bases remaining between them. CDR1 and CDR2 from the germline V gene are SGHNT and YENEEA. This CDR3 region has 15 residues.